The sequence of this T cell receptor (beta chain) was determined in a study of technical replicates of blood from a handful of donors. Germline V CDR1 and CDR2: WSHSY, SAAADI. V shed 8 bases, J shed 2 bases, and the junction held 19 bases outside the gene matches. CDR3 length: 18 amino acids. The method was immunoSEQ multiplex PCR; TCRdb's version includes in-frame clones alone and lacks a portion of them. The data show about 82,000 clones, with over 90% seen just once and 0.37% held by the top ten. The chain employs TRBV10-2 and TRBJ2-7, with TRBD1 identical over 9 bases. The sample comprised T cells isolated from PBMCs. This receptor was obtained from a human donor in good health. CDR3 coding DNA: TGCGCCAGCCACTGGGGGGGACTGTCTGGGACAGGGACCTACGAGCAGTACTTC. Translating it yields CASHWGGLSGTGTYEQYF.